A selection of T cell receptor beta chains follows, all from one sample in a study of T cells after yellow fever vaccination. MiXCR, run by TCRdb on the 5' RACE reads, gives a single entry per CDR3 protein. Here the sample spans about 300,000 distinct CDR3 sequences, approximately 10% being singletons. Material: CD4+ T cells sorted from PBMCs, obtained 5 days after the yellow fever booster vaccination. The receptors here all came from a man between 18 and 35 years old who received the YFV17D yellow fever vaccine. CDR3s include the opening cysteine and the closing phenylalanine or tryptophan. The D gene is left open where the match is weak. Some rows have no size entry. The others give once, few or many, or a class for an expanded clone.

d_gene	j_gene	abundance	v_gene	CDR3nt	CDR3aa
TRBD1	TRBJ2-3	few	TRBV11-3	TGTGCCAGCAGCTTAGGACAGGGGTCCGAGTTCACAGATACGCAGTATTTT	CASSLGQGSEFTDTQYF
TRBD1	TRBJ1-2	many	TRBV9	TGTGCCAGCAGCGTAGATCTGGGACAGAGTAACTATGGCTACACCTTC	CASSVDLGQSNYGYTF
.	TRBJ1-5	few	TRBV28	TGTGCCAGCAGTTTCATCGGGGCAGGGGTCCAGCCCCAGCATTTT	CASSFIGAGVQPQHF
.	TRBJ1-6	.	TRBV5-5	TGTGCCAGCAGCTTGATCCTCCGTATCGACTCACCCCTCCACTTT	CASSLILRIDSPLHF
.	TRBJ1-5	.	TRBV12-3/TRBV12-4	TGTGCCAGCAGCAAGCACTCCCGGGATCAGCCCCAGCATTTT	CASSKHSRDQPQHF
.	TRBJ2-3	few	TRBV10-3	TGTGCCATCAGTGTGCAGTTCGTCTCAGATACGCAGTATTTT	CAISVQFVSDTQYF
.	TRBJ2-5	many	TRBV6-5	TGTGCCAGCAGTGCAGGGGGGATAGAGACCCAGTACTTC	CASSAGGIETQYF
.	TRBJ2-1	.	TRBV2	TGTGCCAGCAGCCGGACTAACAATGAGCAGTTCTTC	CASSRTNNEQFF
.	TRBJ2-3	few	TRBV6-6	TGTGCCAGCAGTTACCGGGTGGTTACAGATACGCAGTATTTT	CASSYRVVTDTQYF
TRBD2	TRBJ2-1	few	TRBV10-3	TGTGCCATCAGTGGACTAGCGGGGCACAATGAGCAGTTCTTC	CAISGLAGHNEQFF
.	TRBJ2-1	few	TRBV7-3	TGTGCCAGCAGCTTAAGGAGTTCCAACTCCTACAATGAGCAGTTCTTC	CASSLRSSNSYNEQFF
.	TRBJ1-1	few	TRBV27	TGTGCCAGCAGTCCCTCGGTTAGGGGGAGGACCACTGAAGCTTTCTTT	CASSPSVRGRTTEAFF
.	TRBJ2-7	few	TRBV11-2	TGTGCCAGCGGGACTTCCTACGAGCAGTACTTC	CASGTSYEQYF
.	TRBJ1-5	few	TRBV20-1	TGCAGTGCTTTAACAGGGTACGGCAATCAGCCCCAGCATTTT	CSALTGYGNQPQHF
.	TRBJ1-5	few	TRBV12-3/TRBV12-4	TGTGCCAGCAGTTTAGGACGGCATAGCAATCAGCCCCAGCATTTT	CASSLGRHSNQPQHF
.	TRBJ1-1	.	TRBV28	TGTGCCAGCAGTTATCCCCAGATGAACACTGAAGCTTTCTTT	CASSYPQMNTEAFF
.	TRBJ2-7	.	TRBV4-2	TGTGCCAGCAGCCAATTACAGGGTGTCGACGAGCAGTACTTC	CASSQLQGVDEQYF
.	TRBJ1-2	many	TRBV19	TGTGCCAGTAGAACAGGGCTCGTTGCTGGCTACACCTTC	CASRTGLVAGYTF
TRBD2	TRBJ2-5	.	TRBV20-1	TGCAGTGCTAGCCCCGAGTACCTGCGGGGGGGGCAGGAGACCCAGTACTTC	CSASPEYLRGGQETQYF
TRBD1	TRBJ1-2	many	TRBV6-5	TGTGCCAGCAGTTACGATCAGGGGGTTCAAAGCTACACCTTC	CASSYDQGVQSYTF
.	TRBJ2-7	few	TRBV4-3	TGCGCCAGCAGCCAAACGGGGATCTCCTACGAGCAGTACTTC	CASSQTGISYEQYF
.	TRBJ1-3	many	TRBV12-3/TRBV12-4	TGTGCCAGCAGTTTAAGGGGGGCACGGGTTGGAAACACCATATATTTT	CASSLRGARVGNTIYF
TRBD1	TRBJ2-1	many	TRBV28	TGTGCCAGCAGTCCAACCGGGACAGGGGATTGGGATGAGCAGTTCTTC	CASSPTGTGDWDEQFF
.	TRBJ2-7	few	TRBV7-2	TGTGCCAGCAGCTTAGTTGGGGGGCGCGAGTACGAGCAGTACTTC	CASSLVGGREYEQYF
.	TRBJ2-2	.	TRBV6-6	TGTGCCAGCAGTGTAGCCTGGGGGGGACAGGCCAACACCGGGGAGCTGTTTTTT	CASSVAWGGQANTGELFF
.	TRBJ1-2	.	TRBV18	TGTGCCAGCTCACGCACGGGGGCACCGAACTATGGCTACACCTTC	CASSRTGAPNYGYTF
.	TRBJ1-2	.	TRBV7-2	TGTGCCAGCAGCTTACAGTCGGAGGGTGGCTACACCTTC	CASSLQSEGGYTF
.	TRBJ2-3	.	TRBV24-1	TGTGCCACCAGTGATCCAGGGAGGAGCACAGATACGCAGTATTTT	CATSDPGRSTDTQYF
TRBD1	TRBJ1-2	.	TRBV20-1	TGCAGTGCTGGGGGACAGGCTCCAAACTATGGCTACACCTTC	CSAGGQAPNYGYTF
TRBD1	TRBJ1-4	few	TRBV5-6	TGTGCCAGCAGCTTGCCTAGGCAGGGGGGTGAAAAACTGTTTTTT	CASSLPRQGGEKLFF
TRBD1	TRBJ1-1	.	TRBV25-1	TGTGCCAGCACAAGGGGGCGGATAGCTGAAGCTTTCTTT	CASTRGRIAEAFF
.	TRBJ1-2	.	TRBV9	TGTGCCAGCAGCGTAGAGGGCGGTGACCATCAAGCTAACTATGGCTACACCTTC	CASSVEGGDHQANYGYTF
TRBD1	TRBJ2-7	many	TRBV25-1	TGTGCCAGCAGTGGCCCTACAGGGGGAGCATCTGAGCAGTACTTC	CASSGPTGGASEQYF
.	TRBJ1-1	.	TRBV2	TGTGCCAGCAGCGCCCCTAGCCGGGGGAGTGCTTTCTTT	CASSAPSRGSAFF
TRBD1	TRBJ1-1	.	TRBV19	TGTGCCACCCTGCGTCACAGGACAGGGTCGAACACTGAAGCTTTCTTT	CATLRHRTGSNTEAFF
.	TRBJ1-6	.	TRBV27	TGTGCCAGCAGTTTCCAGCCACCGAATTCACCCCTCCACTTT	CASSFQPPNSPLHF
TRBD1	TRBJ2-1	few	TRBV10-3	TGTGCCATCAGTGAGTCCGAGGGGGCTGTTTGGAATGAGCAGTTCTTC	CAISESEGAVWNEQFF
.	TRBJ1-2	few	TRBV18	TGTGCCAGCTCACCACCGGTTTACGGAGGTTGGAATGGCTACACCTTC	CASSPPVYGGWNGYTF
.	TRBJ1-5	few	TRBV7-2	TGTGCCAGCAGCTCACAGGACCCGAATCAGCCCCAGCATTTT	CASSSQDPNQPQHF
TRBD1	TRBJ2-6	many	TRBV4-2	TGTGCCAGCAGCCAAGTTGGTCGGGACAGCTCTGGGGCCAACGTCCTGACTTTC	CASSQVGRDSSGANVLTF
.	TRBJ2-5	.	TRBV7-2	TGTGCCAGCAGCCCCTCCACGGCCAGGCAGACCCAGTACTTC	CASSPSTARQTQYF
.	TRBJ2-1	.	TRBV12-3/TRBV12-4	TGTGCCAGCAGTTCCCGCCGAGGAGCATTCGATGAGCAGTTCTTC	CASSSRRGAFDEQFF
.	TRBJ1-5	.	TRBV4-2	TGTGCCAGCAGCCAAGAATCAGGGAAGGATCAGCCCCAGCATTTT	CASSQESGKDQPQHF
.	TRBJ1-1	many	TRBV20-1	TGCAGTGCTAGAGCATACAGGGAAGGCACTGAAGCTTTCTTT	CSARAYREGTEAFF
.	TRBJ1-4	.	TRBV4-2	TGTGCCAGCAGCCAGGACCTTAATGAAAAACTGTTTTTT	CASSQDLNEKLFF
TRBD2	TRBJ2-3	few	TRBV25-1	TGTGCCAGCAGTGAATATAGCGGGGGGGCAGAAGATACGCAGTATTTT	CASSEYSGGAEDTQYF
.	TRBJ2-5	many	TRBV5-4	TGTGCCAGCAGGGAGAGGTCTACTAGCCCCCCAGAGACCCAGTACTTC	CASRERSTSPPETQYF
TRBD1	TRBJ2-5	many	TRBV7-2	TGTGCCAGCAGACAAGGACAGGGGAGGGAGACCCAGTACTTC	CASRQGQGRETQYF